The 18 T cell receptor beta chains below come from one sample, sequenced in a study of cytomegalovirus exposure and HLA in healthy donors. It was with 60 Vbeta and 13 Jbeta primers that the PCR ran. Data came from immunoSEQ multiplex PCR; TCRdb stores just in-frame clones and leaves some out. Seen here are some 120,000 clones, roughly 70% observed once, and the top ten hold around 4.1%. Specimen: PBMCs. The source of these receptors is a woman aged 40 to 50 in good health and CMV-seronegative.

This clone was found a few times. The genes are TRBV19 and TRBJ1-1; a possible D gene is TRBD1 (6 bases). Trimming shortened V by 4 bases and J by 4 bases, and 13 bases separated the two germline ends. The CDR3 consists of 14 residues. Per the germline V gene, CDR1 is LNHDA and CDR2 is SQIVND (reference sequence). The CDR3 DNA follows: TGTGCCAGTAGTAACAGGGAATTGGGCACTGAAGCTTTCTTT. Translated: CASSNRELGTEAFF. The full variable domain, rest sourced from reference TRBV19 and TRBJ1-1, is DGGITQSPKYLFRKEGQNVTLSCEQNLNHDAMYWYRQDPGQGLRLIYYSQIVNDFQKGDIAEGYSVSREKKESFPLTVTSAQKNPTAFYLCASSNRELGTEAFFGQGTRLTVV.

Concerning this clone: The junction departs from germline at one end; a sequencing error may be responsible. The CDR3 here is CASSSTGTSMETQYF. The CDR3 DNA follows: TGTGCTAGCAGCTCCACCGGGACTAGTATGGAGACCCAGTACTTC. The V and J genes are TRBV7-7 and TRBJ2-5, with TRBD2 matching over 8 bases. The CDR3 length is 15 residues. Per the germline V gene, CDR1 is SSHAT and CDR2 is FNYEAQ (reference sequence).

The sample holds one count of this clone. The genes are TRBV5-5 and TRBJ2-2; TRBD1 matches 7 bases. This CDR3 contains 15 residues. The J segment lost 1 base and the V segment lost 4 bases, leaving 4 bases of the junction unmatched. The germline V gene has CDR1 SGHKS and CDR2 YYEKEE (reference sequence). CDR3 sequence (DNA): TGTGCCAGCAGCCACAGGGGCGAGAACACCGGGGAGCTGTTTTTT. As protein: CASSHRGENTGELFF.

This rearrangement joins TRBV2 to TRBJ2-7, with D possibly TRBD1 on 6 matching bases. CDR3 length: 14 amino acids. The V gene lost 1 base and the J gene lost 3 bases, with 10 bases spanning the gap. Per the germline V gene, CDR1 is SNHLY and CDR2 is FYNNEI. The DNA for the CDR3 is TGTGCCAGCAGTGAAGGGGGGCCGGGCTACGAGCAGTACTTC. Its translation: CASSEGGPGYEQYF.

Regarding this clone: In the same sample, other DNA sequences code for this CDR3. The chain has TRBV6-6 and TRBJ1-5; D remains unclear. There are 15 residues in the CDR3. Trimming cost V 0 bases and J 4 bases, with 10 bases left between them. Germline V lookup: CDR1 MNHNY, CDR2 SVGAGI (reference sequence). CDR3 in amino acids: CASSYSRGSNQPQHF. Written as DNA, the CDR3 is TGTGCCAGCAGTTACTCCCGCGGGTCTAATCAGCCCCAGCATTTT.

V and J are TRBV11-2 and TRBJ2-7; 15 nucleotides agree with TRBD2. This CDR3 region has 17 residues. Losses at the gene ends were 0 bases for V and 3 bases for J; bases not matched to a gene: 3. CDR1 and CDR2 (germline): SGHAT, FQNNGV. CDR3 in amino acids: CASSLETGLAGGYEQYF. The CDR3 nucleotides read TGTGCCAGCAGCTTAGAAACGGGACTAGCGGGAGGCTACGAGCAGTACTTC.

The chain has TRBV7-9 and TRBJ1-1, with D possibly TRBD1 on 6 matching bases. Germline V gene data show CDR1 as SEHNR and CDR2 as FQNEAQ (reference sequence). Trimming took 6 bases from V and 5 from J, leaving 16 bases between them. This CDR3 is built from 14 residues. CDR3 sequence (DNA): TGTGCCAGCAGTTTGGGGGCGCAGGGTACTGAAGCTTTCTTT. This encodes CASSLGAQGTEAFF.

The gene calls are TRBV6-5 and TRBJ1-1; weak D call: TRBD1 (5 bases). Trimming took off 4 bases at V and 1 base at J, with 7 bases between the two ends. Germline CDR1 is MNHEY and CDR2 is SVGAGI. The CDR3 is 13 residues long. The CDR3 region has the DNA TGTGCCAGCAGTTTCACAGGGAACACTGAAGCTTTCTTT. Translation gives CASSFTGNTEAFF.

The genes are TRBV2 and TRBJ2-1; D uncertain. V dropped 4 bases and J dropped 6 bases, with 4 bases sitting between them. The CDR3 consists of 11 residues. Germline CDR1 SNHLY, CDR2 FYNNEI. The CDR3 sequence: CASSVFNEQFF. For the CDR3, the DNA is TGTGCCAGCAGTGTCTTCAATGAGCAGTTCTTC. The full variable domain, completed using reference TRBV2 and TRBJ2-1, is EPEVTQTPSHQVTQMGQEVILRCVPISNHLYFYWYRQILGQKVEFLVSFYNNEISEKSEIFDDQFSVERPDGSNFTLKIRSTKLEDSAMYFCASSVFNEQFFGPGTRLTVL.

This clone was observed once. J is TRBJ2-3 and V is TRBV20-1; D is ambiguous. The CDR3 loop spans 11 amino acids. Germline CDR1 is DFQATT and CDR2 is SNEGSKA (reference sequence). Trimming stripped 5 bases from V and 5 bases from J, with 8 bases between. The CDR3 loop is CSARWQDTQYF. Written as DNA, the CDR3 is TGCAGTGCTCGCTGGCAAGATACGCAGTATTTT.

This chain links TRBV5-4 with TRBJ2-7; TRBD2 matches at 9 bases. With 4 bases clipped from V and 5 bases from J, the junction kept 10 bases outside the gene matches. The CDR3 length is 15 residues. Germline CDR1 reads SGHNT; CDR2 reads YYREEE (reference sequence). CDR3 residues: CASSAGTSNFDEQYF. CDR3 coding DNA: TGTGCCAGCAGCGCCGGGACTAGCAACTTCGACGAGCAGTACTTC.

The CDR3 DNA reads TGCGCCAGCACCGTCACGGGACAGGGGGCTTACGAGCAGTACTTC. Its translation: CASTVTGQGAYEQYF. The chain recombines TRBV5-1 with TRBJ2-7; 12 bases agree with TRBD1. Germline V gene lookup returns CDR1 SGHRS and CDR2 YFSETQ. The CDR3 contains 15 residues. J gave up 4 bases and V 6 bases, and 8 bases lay outside the gene matches.

This chain connects TRBV14 to TRBJ2-1; D possibly corresponds to TRBD2 (7 bases). CDR1 is SGHDN, CDR2 FVKESK, per germline. The length of the CDR3 is 13 residues. V was clipped by 8 bases and J by 4 bases, with 12 bases between them. CDR3 loop: CASRRGAYNEQFF. In DNA, the CDR3 is TGTGCCAGCCGTCGGGGGGCTTACAATGAGCAGTTCTTC.

This chain connects TRBV4-3 to TRBJ2-1; TRBD2 aligns across 12 bases. This CDR3 spans 19 amino acids. V trimming: 8 bases; J trimming: 7 bases; junction bases outside the gene matches: 21. The V gene's germline CDR1 is LGHNA and CDR2 YSLEER. The CDR3 region is CASSSFASGRAKLSNEQFF. Written as DNA, the CDR3 is TGCGCCAGCTCCTCCTTTGCTAGCGGGAGGGCCAAGCTAAGTAATGAGCAGTTCTTC.

The rearrangement links TRBV7-8 to TRBJ1-3, with D uncertain. From germline, CDR1 is SGHVS and CDR2 FQNEAQ. V was clipped by 4 bases and J by 2 bases, with 3 bases between them. The CDR3 runs to 12 residues. For the CDR3, the DNA is TGTGCCAGCAGCTGGCCTGGAAACACCATATATTTT. Translated: CASSWPGNTIYF.

The CDR3 sequence is CASSHPGTNGEQYF. CDR3 bases: TGCGCCAGCAGCCATCCCGGGACAAATGGCGAGCAGTACTTC. This chain links TRBV4-1 with TRBJ2-5, with D maybe TRBD1 (6 bases). The J call may be mistaken, given a closer DNA end match to TRBJ2-7. This CDR3 is built from 14 residues. Germline CDR1 and CDR2: MGHRA and YSYEKL.

This clone has more than one count but fewer than ten. The genes are TRBV27 and TRBJ1-2; 8 bases map to TRBD1. Germline CDR1 and CDR2: MNHEY and SMNVEV (reference sequence). The CDR3 consists of 12 residues. V lost 5 bases and J lost 8; bases outside the gene matches: 4. CDR3 sequence reads: CASSAGQGGYTF. CDR3 sequence (DNA): TGTGCCAGCAGTGCCGGACAGGGCGGCTACACCTTC.

The chain has TRBV11-2 and TRBJ2-7; 8 bases map to TRBD2. V gave up 4 bases and J gave up 4 bases; unmatched junction bases: 0. The CDR3 length is 12 residues. CDR1 and CDR2 (germline): SGHAT, FQNNGV. Written as DNA, the CDR3 is TGTGCCAGCAGCTCTAGCGGGTACGAGCAGTACTTC. It yields the protein CASSSSGYEQYF.